This is a list of T cell receptor beta chains from one sample in a study of technical replicates of blood from a handful of donors. Clones were read by immunoSEQ multiplex PCR, and TCRdb kept only the in-frame ones, dropping some. Found here are more than 60,000 clones, approximately 93% of them singletons; the top ten hold around 0.43%. The specimen sequenced was T cells isolated from PBMCs. These receptors all come from a human donor in good health. The CDR3 runs from the conserved cysteine through the conserved F or W. Each record gives: J gene, V gene, D gene, clone size, CDR3 protein, CDR3 DNA. The D gene is left open where the match is weak. Size is stated for part of the rows, as once, few or many counts, or as a class when the clone is expanded.

J gene: TRBJ2-7
V gene: TRBV27
D gene: NA
clone size: NA
CDR3 protein: CASRARWSSYEQYF
CDR3 DNA: TGTGCCAGCAGAGCACGGTGGAGCTCCTACGAGCAGTACTTC

J gene: TRBJ2-3
V gene: TRBV13
D gene: TRBD2
clone size: NA
CDR3 protein: CASSSLAGGYADTQYF
CDR3 DNA: TGTGCCAGCAGCTCGTTAGCGGGAGGCTACGCAGATACGCAGTATTTT

J gene: TRBJ1-1
V gene: TRBV19
D gene: NA
clone size: NA
CDR3 protein: CASSMPRGMNTEAFF
CDR3 DNA: TGTGCCAGTAGTATGCCCCGAGGGATGAACACTGAAGCTTTCTTT

J gene: TRBJ1-2
V gene: TRBV18
D gene: TRBD1
clone size: NA
CDR3 protein: CASSRDRGTDDGYTF
CDR3 DNA: TGTGCCAGCTCACGGGACAGGGGGACAGACGATGGCTACACCTTC

J gene: TRBJ2-1
V gene: TRBV20-1
D gene: NA
clone size: NA
CDR3 protein: CSASKGNEQFF
CDR3 DNA: TGCAGTGCCTCCAAGGGGAATGAGCAGTTCTTC

J gene: TRBJ2-1
V gene: TRBV10-1
D gene: NA
clone size: NA
CDR3 protein: CARSGLNLYNEQFF
CDR3 DNA: TGCGCCAGAAGCGGCCTGAACCTTTACAATGAGCAGTTCTTC

J gene: TRBJ2-7
V gene: TRBV29-1
D gene: NA
clone size: NA
CDR3 protein: CSVDKTGQYEQYF
CDR3 DNA: TGCAGCGTTGATAAAACTGGACAGTACGAGCAGTACTTC

J gene: TRBJ2-4
V gene: TRBV19
D gene: TRBD1
clone size: NA
CDR3 protein: CASSTQGGQNIQYF
CDR3 DNA: TGTGCCAGTAGCACACAGGGGGGCCAAAACATTCAGTACTTC

J gene: TRBJ2-2
V gene: TRBV23-1
D gene: NA
clone size: once
CDR3 protein: CARGRAGELFF
CDR3 DNA: TGCGCCAGGGGTCGGGCCGGGGAGCTGTTTTTT

J gene: TRBJ2-7
V gene: TRBV27
D gene: TRBD2
clone size: NA
CDR3 protein: CASSGLAGYEQYF
CDR3 DNA: TGTGCCAGCAGTGGACTAGCGGGATACGAGCAGTACTTC

J gene: TRBJ2-7
V gene: TRBV4-2
D gene: NA
clone size: NA
CDR3 protein: CASSQVPRDEQYF
CDR3 DNA: TGTGCCAGCAGCCAAGTTCCCAGGGACGAGCAGTACTTC

J gene: TRBJ2-1
V gene: TRBV25-1
D gene: NA
clone size: NA
CDR3 protein: CASSETGWNEQFF
CDR3 DNA: TGTGCCAGCAGTGAGACGGGGTGGAATGAGCAGTTCTTC

J gene: TRBJ1-1
V gene: TRBV28
D gene: NA
clone size: NA
CDR3 protein: CASSLYGLSENTEAFF
CDR3 DNA: TGTGCCAGCAGTTTATATGGGCTATCGGAGAACACTGAAGCTTTCTTT

J gene: TRBJ2-7
V gene: TRBV2
D gene: NA
clone size: NA
CDR3 protein: CASSLTGQEQYF
CDR3 DNA: TGTGCCAGCAGTCTTACAGGGCAAGAGCAGTACTTC

J gene: TRBJ2-7
V gene: TRBV7-3
D gene: NA
clone size: NA
CDR3 protein: CASSRYTGYEQYF
CDR3 DNA: TGTGCCAGCAGCCGCTATACAGGGTACGAGCAGTACTTC

J gene: TRBJ2-5
V gene: TRBV21-1
D gene: NA
clone size: NA
CDR3 protein: CASIPGETQYF
CDR3 DNA: TGTGCCAGCATCCCGGGAGAGACCCAGTACTTC

J gene: TRBJ1-2
V gene: TRBV19
D gene: TRBD1
clone size: few
CDR3 protein: CASSIIDTGVYGYTF
CDR3 DNA: TGTGCCAGTAGTATAATCGATACAGGGGTCTATGGCTACACCTTC

J gene: TRBJ2-1
V gene: TRBV27
D gene: TRBD1
clone size: NA
CDR3 protein: CASRGDRVVDEQFF
CDR3 DNA: TGTGCCAGCAGGGGGGACAGGGTGGTCGATGAGCAGTTCTTC

J gene: TRBJ2-5
V gene: TRBV5-1
D gene: NA
clone size: NA
CDR3 protein: CASSLSGSGQETQYF
CDR3 DNA: TGCGCCAGCAGCTTAAGCGGGTCAGGACAAGAGACCCAGTACTTC

J gene: TRBJ2-7
V gene: TRBV6-1
D gene: TRBD1
clone size: NA
CDR3 protein: CASSEAWTGAYEQYF
CDR3 DNA: TGTGCCAGCAGTGAAGCTTGGACAGGGGCCTACGAGCAGTACTTC

J gene: TRBJ1-4
V gene: TRBV4-3
D gene: TRBD1
clone size: NA
CDR3 protein: CASSRLRGVNEKLFF
CDR3 DNA: TGCGCCAGCAGCCGACTCAGGGGGGTTAATGAAAAACTGTTTTTT

J gene: TRBJ1-2
V gene: TRBV5-1
D gene: NA
clone size: NA
CDR3 protein: CASSGETGFGYTF
CDR3 DNA: TGCGCCAGCAGCGGAGAAACAGGGTTCGGCTACACCTTC

J gene: TRBJ2-5
V gene: TRBV11-2
D gene: TRBD2
clone size: NA
CDR3 protein: CASSPIAGAGGTQYF
CDR3 DNA: TGTGCCAGCAGCCCGATAGCGGGAGCCGGAGGGACCCAGTACTTC

J gene: TRBJ2-2
V gene: TRBV2
D gene: TRBD2
clone size: NA
CDR3 protein: CASSESSPGGISGSSNTGELFF
CDR3 DNA: TGTGCCAGCAGTGAAAGTTCTCCGGGAGGAATTAGCGGGAGTTCGAACACCGGGGAGCTGTTTTTT

J gene: TRBJ2-1
V gene: TRBV2
D gene: NA
clone size: NA
CDR3 protein: CASSVLNEQFF
CDR3 DNA: TGTGCCAGCAGTGTTCTGAATGAGCAGTTCTTC

J gene: TRBJ2-7
V gene: TRBV28
D gene: TRBD1
clone size: NA
CDR3 protein: CASGSPQGAYEQYF
CDR3 DNA: TGTGCCAGCGGATCCCCACAGGGGGCTTATGAGCAGTACTTC

J gene: TRBJ1-2
V gene: TRBV7-2
D gene: NA
clone size: NA
CDR3 protein: CASSFEGSYGYTF
CDR3 DNA: TGTGCCAGCAGCTTTGAGGGAAGCTATGGCTACACCTTC

J gene: TRBJ2-1
V gene: TRBV5-4
D gene: NA
clone size: once
CDR3 protein: CASSGVAAVEQFF
CDR3 DNA: TGTGCCAGCAGTGGGGTAGCGGCGGTTGAGCAGTTCTTC

J gene: TRBJ1-1
V gene: TRBV4-1
D gene: NA
clone size: NA
CDR3 protein: CASRRLGGVTEAFF
CDR3 DNA: TGCGCCAGCAGAAGATTAGGGGGAGTCACTGAAGCTTTCTTT

J gene: TRBJ2-3
V gene: TRBV23-1
D gene: NA
clone size: NA
CDR3 protein: CASSLNARGAELTDTQYF
CDR3 DNA: TGCGCCAGCAGTCTAAACGCCAGGGGTGCGGAGTTGACAGATACGCAGTATTTT

J gene: TRBJ1-2
V gene: TRBV29-1
D gene: NA
clone size: NA
CDR3 protein: CSVETGGDGYTF
CDR3 DNA: TGCAGCGTTGAAACGGGGGGGGATGGCTACACCTTC

J gene: TRBJ1-1
V gene: TRBV10-3
D gene: TRBD1
clone size: NA
CDR3 protein: CAIRTTGGTNTEAFF
CDR3 DNA: TGTGCCATCAGAACGACAGGGGGCACGAACACTGAAGCTTTCTTT

J gene: TRBJ1-1
V gene: TRBV5-4
D gene: NA
clone size: few
CDR3 protein: CASSLDGPDTEAFF
CDR3 DNA: TGTGCCAGCAGCTTGGATGGTCCGGACACTGAAGCTTTCTTT

J gene: TRBJ2-1
V gene: TRBV5-1
D gene: TRBD2
clone size: NA
CDR3 protein: CASSPLAGASGTEQFF
CDR3 DNA: TGCGCCAGCAGCCCGTTAGCGGGAGCGAGTGGGACTGAGCAGTTCTTC

J gene: TRBJ2-2
V gene: TRBV7-9
D gene: NA
clone size: NA
CDR3 protein: CASLLDTGELFF
CDR3 DNA: TGTGCCAGCCTCCTAGACACCGGGGAGCTGTTTTTT

J gene: TRBJ1-1
V gene: TRBV7-6
D gene: TRBD1
clone size: NA
CDR3 protein: CASSLLTGVMNTEAFF
CDR3 DNA: TGTGCCAGCAGCCTACTCACAGGGGTAATGAACACTGAAGCTTTCTTT

J gene: TRBJ2-3
V gene: TRBV7-9
D gene: NA
clone size: NA
CDR3 protein: CASSPAESGLSTDTQYF
CDR3 DNA: TGTGCCAGCAGCCCCGCCGAGTCCGGACTTAGCACAGATACGCAGTATTTT

J gene: TRBJ1-1
V gene: TRBV18
D gene: NA
clone size: NA
CDR3 protein: CASSQTASREAFF
CDR3 DNA: TGTGCCAGCTCACAGACAGCCTCACGTGAAGCTTTCTTT

J gene: TRBJ1-1
V gene: TRBV19
D gene: NA
clone size: NA
CDR3 protein: CASSGLRGKGTEAFF
CDR3 DNA: TGTGCCAGTAGTGGATTACGGGGGAAGGGCACTGAAGCTTTCTTT

J gene: TRBJ2-5
V gene: TRBV4-3
D gene: NA
clone size: NA
CDR3 protein: CASSLQGRDGAQYF
CDR3 DNA: TGCGCCAGCAGCCTCCAAGGAAGAGACGGGGCCCAGTACTTC

J gene: TRBJ2-4
V gene: TRBV7-2
D gene: NA
clone size: NA
CDR3 protein: CASSASYRENIQYF
CDR3 DNA: TGTGCCAGCAGCGCTAGCTATCGGGAAAACATTCAGTACTTC

J gene: TRBJ2-5
V gene: TRBV6-1
D gene: TRBD2
clone size: NA
CDR3 protein: CASRESGGETQYF
CDR3 DNA: TGTGCCAGCAGGGAGAGCGGGGGAGAGACCCAGTACTTC

J gene: TRBJ2-7
V gene: TRBV30
D gene: TRBD1
clone size: NA
CDR3 protein: CAWSQDRPSYEQYF
CDR3 DNA: TGTGCCTGGAGCCAGGACAGGCCCTCCTACGAGCAGTACTTC

J gene: TRBJ2-5
V gene: TRBV5-1
D gene: TRBD1
clone size: NA
CDR3 protein: CASSWAGTGEETQYF
CDR3 DNA: TGCGCCAGCAGCTGGGCCGGGACAGGGGAAGAGACCCAGTACTTC

J gene: TRBJ2-7
V gene: TRBV28
D gene: NA
clone size: NA
CDR3 protein: CASSSSRDSTYEQYF
CDR3 DNA: TGTGCCAGCAGTTCCTCCCGGGACTCTACCTACGAGCAGTACTTC